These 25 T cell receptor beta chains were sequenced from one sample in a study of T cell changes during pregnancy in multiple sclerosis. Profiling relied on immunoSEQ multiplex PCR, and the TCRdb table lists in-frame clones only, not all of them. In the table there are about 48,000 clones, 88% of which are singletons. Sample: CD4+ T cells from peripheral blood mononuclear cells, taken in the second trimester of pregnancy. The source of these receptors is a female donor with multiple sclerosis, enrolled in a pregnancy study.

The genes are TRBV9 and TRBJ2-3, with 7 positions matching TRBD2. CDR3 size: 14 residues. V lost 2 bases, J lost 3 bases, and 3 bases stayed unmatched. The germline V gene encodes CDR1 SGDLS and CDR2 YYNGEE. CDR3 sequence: CASSVRLATDTQYF. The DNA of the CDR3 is TGTGCCAGCAGCGTCCGACTAGCAACAGATACGCAGTATTTT.

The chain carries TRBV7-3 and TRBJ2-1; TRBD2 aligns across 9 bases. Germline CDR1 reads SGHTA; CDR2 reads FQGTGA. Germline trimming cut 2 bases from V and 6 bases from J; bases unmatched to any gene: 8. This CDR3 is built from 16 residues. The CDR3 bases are TGTGCCAGCAGCTTAGAAAGACTAGCGGCCTCCAATGAGCAGTTCTTC. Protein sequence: CASSLERLAASNEQFF.

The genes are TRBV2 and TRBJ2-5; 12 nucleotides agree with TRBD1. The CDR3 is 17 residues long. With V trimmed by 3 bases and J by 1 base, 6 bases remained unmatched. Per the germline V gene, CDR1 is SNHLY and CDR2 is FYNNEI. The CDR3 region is CASSDGLGQGAQETQYF. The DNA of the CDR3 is TGTGCCAGCAGTGACGGGTTGGGACAGGGGGCCCAAGAGACCCAGTACTTC.

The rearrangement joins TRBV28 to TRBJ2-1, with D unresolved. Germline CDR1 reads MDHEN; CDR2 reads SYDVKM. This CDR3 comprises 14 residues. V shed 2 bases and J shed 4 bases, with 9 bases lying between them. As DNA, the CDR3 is TGTGCCAGCAGTTTAGACTCTGGGTACAATGAGCAGTTCTTC. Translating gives CASSLDSGYNEQFF.

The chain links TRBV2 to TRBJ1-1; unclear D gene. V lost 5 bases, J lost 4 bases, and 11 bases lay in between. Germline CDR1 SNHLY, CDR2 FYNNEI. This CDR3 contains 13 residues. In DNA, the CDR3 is TGTGCCAGCAGTAGGACTAGGAGCACTGAAGCTTTCTTT. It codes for CASSRTRSTEAFF.

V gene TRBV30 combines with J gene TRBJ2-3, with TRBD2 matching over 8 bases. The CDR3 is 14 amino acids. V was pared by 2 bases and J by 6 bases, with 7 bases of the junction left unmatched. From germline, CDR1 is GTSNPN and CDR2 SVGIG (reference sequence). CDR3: CAWSPLRGGDTQYF. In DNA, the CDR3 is TGTGCCTGGAGTCCACTACGGGGGGGTGATACGCAGTATTTT.

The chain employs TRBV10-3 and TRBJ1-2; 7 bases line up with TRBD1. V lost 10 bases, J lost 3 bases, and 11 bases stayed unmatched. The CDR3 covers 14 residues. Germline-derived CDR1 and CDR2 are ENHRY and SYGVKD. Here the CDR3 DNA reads TGTGCCACCGCCACTTACGGACAGGACTATGGCTACACCTTC. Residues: CATATYGQDYGYTF.

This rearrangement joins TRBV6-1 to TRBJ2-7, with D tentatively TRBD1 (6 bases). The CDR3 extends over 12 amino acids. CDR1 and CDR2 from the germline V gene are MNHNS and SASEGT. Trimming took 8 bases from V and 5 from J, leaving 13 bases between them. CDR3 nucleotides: TGTGCCAGCGCGCAACAGGGCCACGAGCAGTACTTC. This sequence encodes CASAQQGHEQYF.

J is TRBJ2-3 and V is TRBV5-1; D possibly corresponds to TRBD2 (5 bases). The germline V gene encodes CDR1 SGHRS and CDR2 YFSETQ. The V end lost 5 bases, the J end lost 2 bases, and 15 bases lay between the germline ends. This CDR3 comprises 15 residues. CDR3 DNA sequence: TGCGCCAGCAGTGACACGGGGTCAAACACAGATACGCAGTATTTT. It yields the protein CASSDTGSNTDTQYF.

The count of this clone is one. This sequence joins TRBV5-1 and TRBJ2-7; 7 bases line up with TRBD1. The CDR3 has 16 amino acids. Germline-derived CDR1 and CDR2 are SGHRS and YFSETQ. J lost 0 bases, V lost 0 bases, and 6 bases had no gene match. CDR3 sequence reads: CASSLEIGQDSYEQYF. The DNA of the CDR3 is TGCGCCAGCAGCTTGGAAATAGGACAGGACTCCTACGAGCAGTACTTC.

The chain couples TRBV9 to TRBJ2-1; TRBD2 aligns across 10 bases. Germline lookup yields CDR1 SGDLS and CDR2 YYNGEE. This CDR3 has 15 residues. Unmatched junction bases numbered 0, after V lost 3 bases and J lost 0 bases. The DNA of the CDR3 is TGTGCCAGCAGCGCTAGCGGGAGCTCCTACAATGAGCAGTTCTTC. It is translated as CASSASGSSYNEQFF.

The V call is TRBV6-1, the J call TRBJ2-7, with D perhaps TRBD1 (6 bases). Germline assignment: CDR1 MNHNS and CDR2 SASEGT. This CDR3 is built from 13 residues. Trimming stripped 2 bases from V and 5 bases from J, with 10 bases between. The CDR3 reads CASSELRGHEQYF. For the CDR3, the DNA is TGTGCCAGCAGTGAACTCAGGGGCCACGAGCAGTACTTC.

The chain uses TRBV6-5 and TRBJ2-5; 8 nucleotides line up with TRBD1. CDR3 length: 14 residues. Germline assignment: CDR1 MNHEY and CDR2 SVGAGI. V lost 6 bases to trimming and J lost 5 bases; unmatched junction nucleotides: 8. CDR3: CASSSQGAVETQYF. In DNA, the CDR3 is TGTGCCAGCAGCTCTCAGGGGGCGGTGGAGACCCAGTACTTC.

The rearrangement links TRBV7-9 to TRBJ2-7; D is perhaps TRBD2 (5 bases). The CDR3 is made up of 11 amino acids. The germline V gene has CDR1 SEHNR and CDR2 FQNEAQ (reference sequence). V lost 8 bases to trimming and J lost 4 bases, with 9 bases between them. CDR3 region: CASCGEYEQYF. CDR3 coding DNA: TGTGCCAGCTGTGGGGAGTACGAGCAGTACTTC.

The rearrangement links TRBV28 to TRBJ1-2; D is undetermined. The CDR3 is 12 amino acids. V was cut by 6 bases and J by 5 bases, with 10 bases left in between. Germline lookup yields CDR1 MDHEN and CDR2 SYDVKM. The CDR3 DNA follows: TGTGCCAGCAGCCTGCCCCAGTATGGCTACACCTTC. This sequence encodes CASSLPQYGYTF.

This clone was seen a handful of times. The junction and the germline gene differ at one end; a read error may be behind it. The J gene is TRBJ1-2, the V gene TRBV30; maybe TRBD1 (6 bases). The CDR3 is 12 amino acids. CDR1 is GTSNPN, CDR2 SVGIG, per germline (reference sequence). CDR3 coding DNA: TGTGCCTATACGACAGGTAACGATGGCTACACCTTC. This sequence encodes CAYTTGNDGYTF.

The CDR3 nucleotides are TGCGCCAGCAGTGAGTCGCTAGGGGACACTGAAGCTTTCTTT. Its translation: CASSESLGDTEAFF. This chain uses TRBV10-1 with TRBJ1-1; a possible D gene is TRBD1 (5 bases). Deletions cut 0 bases from V and 3 bases from J, with 8 bases between. Per the germline V gene, CDR1 is WNHNN and CDR2 is SYGVQD (reference sequence). This CDR3 contains 14 residues.

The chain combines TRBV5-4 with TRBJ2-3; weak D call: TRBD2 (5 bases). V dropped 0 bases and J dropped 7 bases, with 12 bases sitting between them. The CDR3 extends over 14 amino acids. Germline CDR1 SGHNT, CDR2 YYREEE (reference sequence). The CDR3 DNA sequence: TGTGCCAGCAGCTTGGGCCTAGCTGGCAATACGCAGTATTTT. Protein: CASSLGLAGNTQYF.

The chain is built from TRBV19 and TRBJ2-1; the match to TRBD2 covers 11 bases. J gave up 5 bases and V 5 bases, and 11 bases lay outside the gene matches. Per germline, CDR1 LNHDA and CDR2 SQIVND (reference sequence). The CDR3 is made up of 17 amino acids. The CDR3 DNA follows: TGTGCCAGTAGTGGGGGGACTAGCGGTCAGCCGCACAATGAGCAGTTCTTC. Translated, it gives CASSGGTSGQPHNEQFF.

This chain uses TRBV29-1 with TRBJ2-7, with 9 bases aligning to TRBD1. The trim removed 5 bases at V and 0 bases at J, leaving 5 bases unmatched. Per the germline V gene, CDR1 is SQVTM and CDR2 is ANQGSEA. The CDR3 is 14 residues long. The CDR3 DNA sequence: TGCAGCGTTCAAAGGGGACAGGGCTCCTACGAGCAGTACTTC. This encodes CSVQRGQGSYEQYF.

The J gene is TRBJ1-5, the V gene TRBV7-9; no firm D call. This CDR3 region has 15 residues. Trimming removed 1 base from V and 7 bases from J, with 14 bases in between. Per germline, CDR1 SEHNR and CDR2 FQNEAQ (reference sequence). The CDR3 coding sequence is TGTGCCAGCAGCTTAGGTTATGGGAGAGAGCAGCCCCAGCATTTT. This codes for CASSLGYGREQPQHF.

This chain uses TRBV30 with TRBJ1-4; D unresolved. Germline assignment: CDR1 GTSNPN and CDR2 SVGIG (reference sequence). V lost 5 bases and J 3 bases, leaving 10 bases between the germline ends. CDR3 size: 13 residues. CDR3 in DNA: TGTGCCTGGTCACACACCGCTAATGAAAAACTGTTTTTT. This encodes CAWSHTANEKLFF.

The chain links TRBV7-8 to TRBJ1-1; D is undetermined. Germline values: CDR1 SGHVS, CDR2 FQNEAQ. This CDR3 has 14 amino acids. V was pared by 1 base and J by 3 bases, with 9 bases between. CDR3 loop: CASSLEQGDTEAFF. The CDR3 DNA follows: TGTGCCAGCAGCTTAGAACAAGGAGACACTGAAGCTTTCTTT.

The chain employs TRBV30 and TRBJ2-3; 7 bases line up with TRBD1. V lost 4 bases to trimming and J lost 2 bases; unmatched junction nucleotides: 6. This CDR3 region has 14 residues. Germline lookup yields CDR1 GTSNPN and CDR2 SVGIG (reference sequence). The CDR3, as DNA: TGTGCCTGGAATGAGGGGGCGGACACAGATACGCAGTATTTT. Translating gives CAWNEGADTDTQYF.

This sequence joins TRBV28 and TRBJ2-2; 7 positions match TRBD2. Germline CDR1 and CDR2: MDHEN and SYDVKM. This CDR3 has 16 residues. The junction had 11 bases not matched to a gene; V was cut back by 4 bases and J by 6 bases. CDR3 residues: CASSSGGSVIAGELFF. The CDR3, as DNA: TGTGCCAGCAGTTCGGGCGGGAGTGTTATTGCCGGGGAGCTGTTTTTT.